This TCR beta chain was recorded in a study of T cells in Graves' hyperthyroidism and ophthalmopathy. This clonotype was observed a handful of times. Its antigen remains unidentified. General study points: Most thyroid clonotypes with frequency above 0.001 were detected in blood.

V shed 7 bases and J 4 bases; nucleotides not matched to a gene: 8. The CDR3 length is 15 residues. CDR1 and CDR2 from the germline V gene are SQVTM and ANQGSEA. TCR beta CDR3 regions were amplified from RNA. A first-round RT-PCR of the TCR CDR3 used the HTBI primer set. TCRdb re-called the multiplex PCR reads with MiXCR, one entry per CDR3 protein. The table lists about 570,000 distinct CDR3 sequences, 35% to 55% of them singletons. The sequence derives from an adult woman with Graves' disease, either hyperthyroidism or ophthalmopathy (not recorded which). The sample was peripheral blood or thyroid tissue (not recorded which). The chain employs TRBV29-1 and TRBJ2-3, with 13 bases lining up with TRBD2. CDR3 in DNA: TGCAGCGCTGGACTAGCGGGAGTCCGCGCAGATACGCAGTATTTT. Translation gives CSAGLAGVRADTQYF.